This TCR beta chain comes out of a study of neurological immune-mediated disorders. Findings and limits, study-wide: Sharing of CDR3 amino acid sequences among expanded clones across subjects was absent, suggesting private repertoires in all groups.

5'RACE generated cDNA with 10-nucleotide random UMIs. Via MiXCR, TCRdb re-called the 5' RACE reads, giving one row per CDR3 protein. The table has 90,000 to 150,000 distinct CDR3 sequences, roughly 3.2% seen once. This clonotype appeared many times. What it recognizes is unknown. The CDR3 sequence is 13 residues long. Trimming cost V 6 bases and J 5 bases, with 10 bases left between them. Unsorted libraries came from 2 million PBMCs stored at -80 °C. This chain uses TRBV12-3 or TRBV12-4 with TRBJ2-2; perhaps TRBD1 as D (5 bases). The source material was PBMCs. The receptor comes from a woman aged 25-40 years with multiple sclerosis. CDR3 region: CASRAPGTGELFF. CDR3 coding DNA: TGTGCCAGCAGGGCCCCAGGGACCGGGGAGCTGTTTTTT.